The entry below describes one T cell receptor beta chain. Trimming shortened V by 3 bases and J by 2 bases, and 11 bases separated the two germline ends. Germline CDR1 is SGHTA and CDR2 is FQGNSA. This CDR3 region has 14 residues. Profiling relied on immunoSEQ multiplex PCR, and the TCRdb table lists in-frame clones only, not all of them. The table lists over 50,000 clones, 86% of them singletons. The data belong to a study of T cell clones after liver transplantation. Study-wide background: Subjects received no induction therapy and standard immunosuppression until randomization at 12-24 months post-transplant.

The receptor comes from a human patient who received a liver transplant. Some T cells may originate from the graft donor. The source was CD8+ T cells from blood, collected 12 months after liver transplant. V usage is TRBV7-2 and J usage is TRBJ2-7; a weak D match, TRBD2 (6 bases). CDR3 sequence reads: CASSFGGATYEQYF. The CDR3, as DNA: TGTGCCAGCAGCTTCGGCGGGGCCACCTACGAGCAGTACTTC.